These 3 T cell receptor beta chains were sequenced from one sample in a study of identical twins. From the 5' RACE reads, TCRdb called clonotypes with MiXCR, one entry per CDR3 protein. Of under 300,000 distinct CDR3 sequences listed, 5.5% to 7.5% are singletons. This sample was shared with a second study, whose subject was T cells expressing NK-cell markers.

The source material was CD8+ T cells sorted from blood. All receptors derive from a woman aged 18-30 years in good health.

The sample holds a few counts of this clonotype. V and J are TRBV3-1 and TRBJ2-3; weak D call: TRBD2 (6 bases). The CDR3 runs to 14 residues. Germline V CDR1 and CDR2: LGHDT, YNNKEL (reference sequence). Deletions cut 5 bases from V and 2 bases from J, with 11 bases between. The CDR3 is CASSDSGYTDTQYF. CDR3 nucleotide sequence: TGTGCCAGCAGCGATAGCGGCTACACAGATACGCAGTATTTT.

This clonotype appeared many times. This chain connects TRBV5-1 to TRBJ1-1; no reliable D call. V lost 1 base and J lost 5, with 6 bases in between. The CDR3 length is 12 residues. From germline, CDR1 is SGHRS and CDR2 YFSETQ. This CDR3 is CASSLSVTEAFF. As DNA, the CDR3 is TGCGCCAGCAGCTTGTCGGTTACTGAAGCTTTCTTT.

This clonotype was recorded at least ten times. V gene TRBV7-8 combines with J gene TRBJ2-2; 16 positions agree with TRBD2. CDR1 and CDR2 from the germline V gene are SGHVS and FQNEAQ. V gave up 4 bases and J gave up 4 bases; unmatched junction bases: 6. The CDR3 is 18 residues long. The CDR3 loop is CASSSGLAGGHGTGELFF. The CDR3 DNA sequence: TGTGCCAGCAGCTCGGGACTAGCGGGAGGGCACGGCACCGGGGAGCTGTTTTTT.